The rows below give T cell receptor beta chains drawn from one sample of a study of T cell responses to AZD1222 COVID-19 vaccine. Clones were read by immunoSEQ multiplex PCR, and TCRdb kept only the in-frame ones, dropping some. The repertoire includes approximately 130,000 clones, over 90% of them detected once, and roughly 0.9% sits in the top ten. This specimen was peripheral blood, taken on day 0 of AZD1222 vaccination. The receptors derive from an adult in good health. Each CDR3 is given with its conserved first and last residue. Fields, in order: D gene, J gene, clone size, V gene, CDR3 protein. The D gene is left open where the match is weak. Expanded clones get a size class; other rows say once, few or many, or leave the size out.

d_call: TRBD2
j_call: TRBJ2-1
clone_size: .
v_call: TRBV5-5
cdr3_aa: CASSLVPGLAGGSSYNEQFF

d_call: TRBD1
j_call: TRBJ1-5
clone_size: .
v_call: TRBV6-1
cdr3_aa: CASSEPDRVWAQHF

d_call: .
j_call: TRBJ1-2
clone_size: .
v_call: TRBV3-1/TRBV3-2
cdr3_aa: CASSQNGDGYTF

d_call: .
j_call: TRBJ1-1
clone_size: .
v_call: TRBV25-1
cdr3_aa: CASSGGQGHPLNTEAFF

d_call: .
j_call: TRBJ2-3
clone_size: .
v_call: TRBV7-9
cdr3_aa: CASSLGPLVDTQYF

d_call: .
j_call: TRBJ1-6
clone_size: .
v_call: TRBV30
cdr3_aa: CAWSVTQGGSPLHF

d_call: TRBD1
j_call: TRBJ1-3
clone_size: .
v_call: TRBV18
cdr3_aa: CASSRGTASGNTIYF

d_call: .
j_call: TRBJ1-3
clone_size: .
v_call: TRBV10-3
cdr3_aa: CAIKTDSSGNTIYF

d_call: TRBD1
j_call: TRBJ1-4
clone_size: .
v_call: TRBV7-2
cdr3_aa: CASSLPPQGAGEKLFF

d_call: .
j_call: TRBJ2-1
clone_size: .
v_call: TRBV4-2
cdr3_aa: CASSSDRWIEQFF

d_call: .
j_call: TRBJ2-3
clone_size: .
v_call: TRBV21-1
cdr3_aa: CASSKSPSDNTDTQYF

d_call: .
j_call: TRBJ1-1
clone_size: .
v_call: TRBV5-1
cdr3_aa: CASSLESSDTEAFF

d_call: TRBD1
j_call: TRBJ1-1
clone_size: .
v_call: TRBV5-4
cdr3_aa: CASSRTGLATEAFF

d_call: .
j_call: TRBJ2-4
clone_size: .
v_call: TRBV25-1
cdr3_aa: CASSVFDSLAKNIQYF

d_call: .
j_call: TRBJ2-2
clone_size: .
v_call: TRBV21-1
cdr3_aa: CASRSSDTGELFF

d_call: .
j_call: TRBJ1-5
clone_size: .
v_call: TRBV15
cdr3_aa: CATSIAGSGQPQHF

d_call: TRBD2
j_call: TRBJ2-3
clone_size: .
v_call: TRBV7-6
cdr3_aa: CASRQTSGGSDTQYF

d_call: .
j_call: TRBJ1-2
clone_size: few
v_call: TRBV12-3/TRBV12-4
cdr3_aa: CASSFTGSGYTF

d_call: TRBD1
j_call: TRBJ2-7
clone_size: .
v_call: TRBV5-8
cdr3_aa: CASSSTGVSYEQYF

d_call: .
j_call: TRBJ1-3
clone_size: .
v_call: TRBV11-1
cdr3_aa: CASSFSGNTIYF

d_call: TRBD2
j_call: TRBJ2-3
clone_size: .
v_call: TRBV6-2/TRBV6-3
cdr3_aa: CASSWGLKRGNTDTQYF

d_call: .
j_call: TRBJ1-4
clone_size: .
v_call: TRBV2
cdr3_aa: CASSQPRAANEKLFF

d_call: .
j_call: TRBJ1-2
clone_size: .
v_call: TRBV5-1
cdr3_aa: CASSLDLRTTNYGYTF

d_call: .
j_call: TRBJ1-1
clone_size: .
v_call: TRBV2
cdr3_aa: CASSDEGWVTEAFF

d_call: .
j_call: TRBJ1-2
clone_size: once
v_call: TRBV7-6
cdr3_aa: CATRTNYGYTF

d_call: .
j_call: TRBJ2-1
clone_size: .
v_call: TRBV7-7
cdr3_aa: CASSLGPAVYNEQFF

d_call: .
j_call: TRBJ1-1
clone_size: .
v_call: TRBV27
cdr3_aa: CASSLLGREAFF

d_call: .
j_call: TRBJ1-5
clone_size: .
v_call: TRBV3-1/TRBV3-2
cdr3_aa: CASSQASHQPQHF

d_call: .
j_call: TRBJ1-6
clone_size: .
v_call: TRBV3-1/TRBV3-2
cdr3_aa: CASSLRLDSPLHF

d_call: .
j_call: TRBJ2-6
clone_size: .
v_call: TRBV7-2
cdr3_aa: CASSSRVAGANVLTF

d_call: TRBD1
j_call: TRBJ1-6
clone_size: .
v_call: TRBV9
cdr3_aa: CASSAGTVVSSPLHF

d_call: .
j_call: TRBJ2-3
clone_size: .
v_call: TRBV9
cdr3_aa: CASSLGQTSTDTQYF

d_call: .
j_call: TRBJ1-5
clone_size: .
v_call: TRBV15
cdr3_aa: CATSRRASNQPQHF

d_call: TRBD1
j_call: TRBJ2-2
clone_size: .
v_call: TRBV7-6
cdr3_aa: CASSLRPGGGELFF

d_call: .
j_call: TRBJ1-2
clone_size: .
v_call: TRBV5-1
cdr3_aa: CASSLEVNPLQGYGYTF